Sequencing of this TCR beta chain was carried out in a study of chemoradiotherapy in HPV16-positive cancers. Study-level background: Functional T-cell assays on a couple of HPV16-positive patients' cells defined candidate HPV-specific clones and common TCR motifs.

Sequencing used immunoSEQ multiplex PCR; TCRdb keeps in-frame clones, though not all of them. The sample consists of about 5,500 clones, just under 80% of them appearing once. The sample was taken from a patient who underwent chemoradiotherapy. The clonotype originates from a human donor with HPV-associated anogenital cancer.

The CDR3 nucleotides read TGTGCCAGCAGTCTACAGGTCAACACCGGGGAGCTGTTTTTT. Encoded protein: CASSLQVNTGELFF. The chain has TRBV2 and TRBJ2-2, with D perhaps TRBD1 (5 bases). This CDR3 has 14 residues. CDR1 SNHLY and CDR2 FYNNEI come from the germline V gene. Trimming removed 5 bases from V and 2 bases from J, with 9 bases in between. The full variable domain, with the rest looked up from reference TRBV2 and TRBJ2-2, is EPEVTQTPSHQVTQMGQEVILRCVPISNHLYFYWYRQILGQKVEFLVSFYNNEISEKSEIFDDQFSVERPDGSNFTLKIRSTKLEDSAMYFCASSLQVNTGELFFGEGSRLTVL.